One and the same sample provided the 21 T cell receptor beta chains below, sequenced in a study of glioma-infiltrating T cells after dendritic cell vaccination (TCRdb year 2016). Library preparation used the immunoSEQ multiplex PCR assay. Imported from immuneACCESS, the table was reduced by TCRdb to in-frame sequences with V and J called. These copies leave out some clones; in studies compared against another copy, an unresolved V gene accounts for under half, and the cause of the remainder is not known. This sample is represented by about 21,000 clones; 60% to 85% of them were singletons. About 37% of the sample is taken by the ten largest. The input for sequencing was blood, taken before dendritic cell vaccination. The receptor set was obtained from a human donor with glioblastoma.

The gene calls are TRBV13 and TRBJ2-7; 9 bases map to TRBD2. The J segment lost 2 bases and the V segment lost 5 bases, leaving 10 bases of the junction unmatched. The CDR3 totals 16 residues. Germline loops: CDR1 PRHDT, CDR2 FYEKMQ (reference sequence). The CDR3 protein is CASSRINAGGAYEQYF. In DNA form, the CDR3 reads TGTGCCAGCAGCCGTATTAATGCGGGAGGGGCCTACGAGCAGTACTTC.

The rearrangement joins TRBV6-4 to TRBJ2-2, with TRBD1 matching 7 bases. This CDR3 is built from 13 residues. The ends lost 7 bases at V and 6 bases at J; junction bases unmatched: 5. From germline, CDR1 is MRHNA and CDR2 SNTAGT. The CDR3 loop reads CASTTTGSGELFF. CDR3 sequence (DNA): TGTGCCAGCACCACGACAGGGTCCGGGGAGCTGTTTTTT.

This chain uses TRBV6-4 with TRBJ2-1, with D possibly being TRBD2 (6 bases). V was clipped by 5 bases and J by 2 bases, with 25 bases between them. The germline V gene encodes CDR1 MRHNA and CDR2 SNTAGT. The CDR3 is 19 residues long. CDR3 protein: CASSRSDRGAIKAYNEQFF. CDR3 sequence (DNA): TGTGCCAGCAGTCGGTCGGACCGCGGGGCGATAAAAGCCTACAATGAGCAGTTCTTC.

This clone showed up just a few times. The rearrangement links TRBV11-2 to TRBJ2-7, with TRBD2 identical over 9 bases. Germline V CDR1 and CDR2: SGHAT, FQNNGV. There are 19 residues in the CDR3. V dropped 6 bases and J dropped 1; count of bases not matched to a gene: 19. CDR3 DNA sequence: TGTGCCAGCAGATACACGGGGGCGCGGCGGGAGGGCCCGTCCTACGAGCAGTACTTC. Amino acids: CASRYTGARREGPSYEQYF.

This clone came up once. This rearrangement joins TRBV29-1 to TRBJ2-7; 9 nucleotides line up with TRBD1. Germline CDR1 and CDR2: SQVTM and ANQGSEA. The V and J ends lost 6 bases and 5 bases, in that order; junction bases with no gene match: 2. This CDR3 is 11 amino acids long. The CDR3 DNA follows: TGCAGCGTGGACAGGGGCCACGAGCAGTACTTC. This codes for CSVDRGHEQYF.

The rearrangement links TRBV4-1 to TRBJ2-1; 12 nucleotides match TRBD2. CDR1 and CDR2 (germline): MGHRA, YSYEKL. The junction had 3 bases not matched to a gene; V was cut back by 4 bases and J by 5 bases. The CDR3 sequence is 15 residues long. This chain's CDR3 is CASSPRTSGDNEQFF. The CDR3 DNA reads TGCGCCAGCAGCCCCCGGACTAGCGGGGACAATGAGCAGTTCTTC.

The rearrangement joins TRBV4-2 to TRBJ2-5, with 10 bases matching TRBD2. Germline values: CDR1 LGHNA, CDR2 YNFKEQ. The CDR3 sequence is 17 residues long. J lost 8 bases, V lost 0 bases, and 12 bases had no gene match. CDR3 nucleotide sequence: TGTGCCAGCAGCCAAGACGGGACTGGGCTAGCGGGAGATACCCAGTACTTC. It codes for CASSQDGTGLAGDTQYF.

The gene calls are TRBV5-1 and TRBJ2-3, with D possibly matching TRBD2 (6 bases). Germline assignment: CDR1 SGHRS and CDR2 YFSETQ. The CDR3 is made up of 17 amino acids. Trimming pared 4 bases from V and 1 base from J, leaving 19 bases between. In nucleotides, the CDR3 is TGCGCCAGCAGCATACGTTCTAGCGTTAGCGGCACAGATACGCAGTATTTT. Encoded protein: CASSIRSSVSGTDTQYF.

The J gene is TRBJ2-4, the V gene TRBV7-2; weak D call: TRBD1 (5 bases). The V end was cut by 2 bases, the J end by 2 bases, with 22 bases between. Germline-derived CDR1 and CDR2 are SGHTA and FQGNSA. This CDR3 has 19 amino acids. CDR3 DNA: TGTGCCAGCAGCTTAACCCATCGACAGTGGGGTGAGACCAAAAACATTCAGTACTTC. Encoded protein: CASSLTHRQWGETKNIQYF.

The chain recombines TRBV4-2 with TRBJ2-2; TRBD2 aligns across 11 bases. This CDR3 has 21 amino acids. CDR1 is LGHNA and CDR2 is YNFKEQ in the germline V gene. J was trimmed by 0 bases and V by 4 bases; bases with no gene match: 16. As DNA, the CDR3 is TGTGCCAGCAGCCCCTTGGGGACAAATATGGGACTAGCGGCGAACACCGGGGAGCTGTTTTTT. It yields the protein CASSPLGTNMGLAANTGELFF.

The chain joins TRBV7-2 to TRBJ2-1; TRBD1 matches at 8 bases. This CDR3 is built from 15 residues. V lost 4 bases and J lost 7; bases outside the gene matches: 9. Germline-derived CDR1 and CDR2 are SGHTA and FQGNSA. CDR3 in DNA: TGTGCCAGCAGCTCGCAGGGGGCACGGGGTAATGAGCAGTTCTTC. This encodes CASSSQGARGNEQFF.

The CDR3 DNA follows: TGTGCCAGCAGCCAGGCAGGGGGTTCGGTTAAGTATAGCAATCAGCCCCAGCATTTT. Amino acid sequence: CASSQAGGSVKYSNQPQHF. The chain combines TRBV4-2 with TRBJ1-5, with 7 bases identical to TRBD1. This CDR3 comprises 19 residues. The junction had 14 bases not matched to a gene; V was cut back by 3 bases and J by 0 bases. Germline V gene data show CDR1 as LGHNA and CDR2 as YNFKEQ.

The chain joins TRBV30 to TRBJ2-1; 8 bases line up with TRBD2. The CDR3 totals 13 residues. V shed 0 bases and J 10 bases; nucleotides not matched to a gene: 5. The germline V gene encodes CDR1 GTSNPN and CDR2 SVGIG (reference sequence). For the CDR3, the DNA is TGTGCCTGGAGTGTGTTGGGCGGGGGGGAGCAGTTCTTC. As protein: CAWSVLGGGEQFF.

This chain connects TRBV21-1 to TRBJ2-7; the table's TRBD1 call for D was not verified on the DNA. TRBV21-1 is designated a pseudogene. This CDR3 spans 12 amino acids. CDR3 nucleotides: TGTGCCAGCGAAATGGTTGAGACAGGGTCGGGGTTC. Its protein is CASEMVETGSGF.

The rearrangement links TRBV28 to TRBJ1-5, with 7 bases identical to TRBD1. Germline V lookup: CDR1 MDHEN, CDR2 SYDVKM. This CDR3 region has 16 residues. J was trimmed by 2 bases and V by 7 bases; bases with no gene match: 11. The CDR3 sequence is CASTAPTGPGNQPQHF. CDR3 in DNA: TGTGCCAGCACCGCCCCGACAGGGCCGGGCAATCAGCCCCAGCATTTT. The variable domain in full, with the rest retrieved from reference TRBV28 and TRBJ1-5, is DVKVTQSSRYLVKRTGEKVFLECVQDMDHENMFWYRQDPGLGLRLIYFSYDVKMKEKGDIPEGYSVSREKKERFSLILESASTNQTSMYLCASTAPTGPGNQPQHFGDGTRLSIL.

Relative to its sample, this clone is medium-sized. The chain has TRBV6-6 and TRBJ2-7; TRBD2 matches 9 bases. Germline V gene data show CDR1 as MNHNY and CDR2 as SVGAGI (reference sequence). V dropped 6 bases and J dropped 2; count of bases not matched to a gene: 11. The CDR3 spans 16 residues. The CDR3 sequence: CASSHVYSGRTYEQYF. The CDR3 coding sequence is TGTGCCAGCAGCCACGTGTATAGCGGGAGAACCTACGAGCAGTACTTC.

This clone was seen only a few times. Other DNA sequences in the sample encode the same CDR3. The V and J genes are TRBV5-1 and TRBJ1-1; tentatively, D is TRBD1 (6 bases). The germline V gene has CDR1 SGHRS and CDR2 YFSETQ. Trimming took 0 bases from V and 5 from J, leaving 14 bases between them. This CDR3 contains 15 residues. The CDR3 bases are TGCGCCAGCAGCTTGGCCGGGCAGGGGTGGACTGAAGCTTTCTTT. Amino acids: CASSLAGQGWTEAFF.

The chain carries TRBV6-1 and TRBJ2-7; D unresolved. This CDR3 spans 15 amino acids. V lost 4 bases, J lost 6 bases, and 19 bases lay in between. Germline assignment: CDR1 MNHNS and CDR2 SASEGT. The CDR3 sequence: CASSVSAGRISEQYF. The CDR3 nucleotides read TGTGCCAGCAGTGTATCGGCAGGCCGTATTAGCGAGCAGTACTTC.

This rearrangement joins TRBV12-5 to TRBJ1-1; 7 positions agree with TRBD1. V gave up 0 bases and J gave up 4 bases; unmatched junction bases: 5. There are 15 residues in the CDR3. Germline loops: CDR1 LGHNT, CDR2 FRNRAP. In nucleotides, the CDR3 is TGTGCTAGTGGTTTGGTAACAGGGGTAAGCACTGAAGCTTTCTTT. Encoded protein: CASGLVTGVSTEAFF.

The chain has TRBV21-1 and TRBJ1-4; the table calls TRBD1, which could not be checked here. TRBV21-1 is a pseudogene. This CDR3 has 16 amino acids. The CDR3: CASSKPEDRDYEKLFF. The CDR3 DNA reads as TGTGCCAGCAGCAAACCCGAAGACAGGGATTACGAAAAACTGTTTTTT.

V is TRBV5-1 and J is TRBJ2-7, with TRBD1 matching 8 bases. This CDR3 has 14 residues. Germline CDR1 is SGHRS and CDR2 is YFSETQ. J lost 5 bases, V lost 7 bases, and 11 bases had no gene match. This CDR3 is CASGLGTGGNEQYF. The CDR3 bases are TGCGCCAGCGGCCTAGGGACAGGTGGGAACGAGCAGTACTTC. The full variable domain, rest sourced from reference TRBV5-1 and TRBJ2-7, is KAGVTQTPRYLIKTRGQQVTLSCSPISGHRSVSWYQQTPGQGLQFLFEYFSETQRNKGNFPGRFSGRQFSNSRSEMNVSTLELGDSALYLCASGLGTGGNEQYFGPGTRLTVT.